This TCR beta chain was found in a study of Graves' ophthalmopathy and Graves' hyperthyroidism. In this cohort, patients with other autoimmune diseases, uncontrolled infections, pregnancy or lactation were excluded. Clinical symptoms and serum thyroxine were used for diagnosis; TRAb, thyroid ultrasound and orbital computed tomography were also relied on. Germline V gives CDR1 MDHEN, CDR2 SYDVKM. The V and J ends lost 3 bases and 5 bases respectively, with 14 bases between them. The CDR3 has 14 residues. Study outcomes and limitations: In separating ophthalmopathy from stable hyperthyroidism, a 13-signature model achieved around 85% sensitivity and 65% to 84% specificity. Progression of ophthalmopathy was predicted by the model with about 66% sensitivity and 72.22% specificity.

This clonotype was recorded at least ten times. What it binds is not known. RNA transcripts were the source from which TCR beta CDR3 regions were amplified. RT-PCR with HTBI primers came first, then second-round multiplex PCR. TCRdb processed the multiplex PCR reads anew with MiXCR; each CDR3 protein has one entry. This sample has hundreds of thousands of distinct CDR3 sequences, with over 20% found just once. V is TRBV28 and J is TRBJ2-7; D is unresolved. The sequenced sample was peripheral blood. The TCR sequence derives from a woman younger than 35 with stable Graves' hyperthyroidism. Some clones in this sample may be carry-over from other donors' samples. The CDR3 loop is CASSFSARENEQYF. In DNA form, the CDR3 reads TGTGCCAGCAGTTTTTCCGCCAGAGAGAACGAGCAGTACTTC.